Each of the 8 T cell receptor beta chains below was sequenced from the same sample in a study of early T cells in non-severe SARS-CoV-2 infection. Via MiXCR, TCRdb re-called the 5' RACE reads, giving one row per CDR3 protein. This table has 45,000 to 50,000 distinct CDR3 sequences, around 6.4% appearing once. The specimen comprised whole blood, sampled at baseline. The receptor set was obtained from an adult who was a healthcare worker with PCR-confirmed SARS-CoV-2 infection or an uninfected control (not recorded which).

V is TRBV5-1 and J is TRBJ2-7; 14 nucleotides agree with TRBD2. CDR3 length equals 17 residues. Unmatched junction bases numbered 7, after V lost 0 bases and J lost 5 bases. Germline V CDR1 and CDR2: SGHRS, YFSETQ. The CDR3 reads CASSLAGRLAGGDEQYF. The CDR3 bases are TGCGCCAGCAGCTTGGCCGGACGACTAGCGGGAGGGGACGAGCAGTACTTC.

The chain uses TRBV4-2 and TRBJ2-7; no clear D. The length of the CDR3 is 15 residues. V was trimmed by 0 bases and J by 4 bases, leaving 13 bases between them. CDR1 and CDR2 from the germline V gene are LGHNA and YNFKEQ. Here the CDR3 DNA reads TGTGCCAGCAGCCAAGATGACGGCTTAAGATACGAGCAGTACTTC. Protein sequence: CASSQDDGLRYEQYF.

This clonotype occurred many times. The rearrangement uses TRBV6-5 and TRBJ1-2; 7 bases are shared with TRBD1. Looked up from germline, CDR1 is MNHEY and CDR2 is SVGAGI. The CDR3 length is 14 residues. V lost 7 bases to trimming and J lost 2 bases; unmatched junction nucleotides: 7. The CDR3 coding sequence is TGTGCCAGCAAGGGACAGCCGACCAACTATGGCTACACCTTC. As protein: CASKGQPTNYGYTF.

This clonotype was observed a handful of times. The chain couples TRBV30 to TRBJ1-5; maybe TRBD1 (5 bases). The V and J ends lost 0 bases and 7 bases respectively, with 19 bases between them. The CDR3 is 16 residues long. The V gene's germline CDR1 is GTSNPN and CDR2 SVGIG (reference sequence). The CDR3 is CAWSVRASGARQPQHF. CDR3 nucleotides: TGTGCCTGGAGTGTACGAGCCTCCGGGGCGCGGCAGCCCCAGCATTTT.

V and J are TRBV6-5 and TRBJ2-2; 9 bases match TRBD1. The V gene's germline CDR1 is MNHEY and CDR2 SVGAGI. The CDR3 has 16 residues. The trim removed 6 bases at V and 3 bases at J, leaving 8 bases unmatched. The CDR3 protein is CASRLNRGRDTGELFF. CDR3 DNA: TGTGCCAGCAGGTTAAACAGGGGGCGCGACACCGGGGAGCTGTTTTTT.

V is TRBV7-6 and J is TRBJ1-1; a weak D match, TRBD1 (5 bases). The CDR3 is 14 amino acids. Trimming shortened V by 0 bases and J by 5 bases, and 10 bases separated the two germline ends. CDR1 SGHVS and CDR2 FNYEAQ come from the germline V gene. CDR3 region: CASSLAVGGTEAFF. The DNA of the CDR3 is TGTGCCAGCAGCTTAGCGGTGGGGGGTACTGAAGCTTTCTTT.

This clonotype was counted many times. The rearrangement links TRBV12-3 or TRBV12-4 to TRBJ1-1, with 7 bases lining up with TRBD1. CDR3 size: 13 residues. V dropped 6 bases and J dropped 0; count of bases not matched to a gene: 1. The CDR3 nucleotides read TGTGCCAGCAGGACAGGGTTGAACACTGAAGCTTTCTTT. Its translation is CASRTGLNTEAFF.

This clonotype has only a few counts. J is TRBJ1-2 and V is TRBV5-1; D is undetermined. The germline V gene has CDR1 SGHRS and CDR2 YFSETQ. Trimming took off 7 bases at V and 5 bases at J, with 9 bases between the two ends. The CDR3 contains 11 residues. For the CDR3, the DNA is TGCGCCAGCTCAGATGGTTATGGCTACACCTTC. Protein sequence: CASSDGYGYTF.